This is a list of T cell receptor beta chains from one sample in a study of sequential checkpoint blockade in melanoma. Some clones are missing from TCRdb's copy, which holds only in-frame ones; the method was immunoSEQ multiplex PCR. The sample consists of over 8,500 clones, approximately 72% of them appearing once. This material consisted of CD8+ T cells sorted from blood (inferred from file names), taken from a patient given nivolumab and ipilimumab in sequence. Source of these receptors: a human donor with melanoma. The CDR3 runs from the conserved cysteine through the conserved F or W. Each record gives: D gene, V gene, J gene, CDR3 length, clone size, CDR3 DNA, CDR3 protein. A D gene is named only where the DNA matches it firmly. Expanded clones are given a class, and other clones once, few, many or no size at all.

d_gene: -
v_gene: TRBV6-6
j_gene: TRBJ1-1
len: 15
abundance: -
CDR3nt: TGTGCCAGCAGTTCTTGGATCGGCGGGGGCACTGAAGCTTTCTTT
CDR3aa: CASSSWIGGGTEAFF

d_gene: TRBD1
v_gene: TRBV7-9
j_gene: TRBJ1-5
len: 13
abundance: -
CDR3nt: TGTGCCAGCTCAGGACAGGGGTTACAGCCCCAGCATTTT
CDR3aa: CASSGQGLQPQHF

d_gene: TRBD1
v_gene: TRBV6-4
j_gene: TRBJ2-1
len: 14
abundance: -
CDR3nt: TGTGCCAGCAGCCGACAGGGGGAAATCAATGAGCAGTTCTTC
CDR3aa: CASSRQGEINEQFF

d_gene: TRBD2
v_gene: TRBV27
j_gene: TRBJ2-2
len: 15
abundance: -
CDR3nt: TGTGCCAGCAGTTTTACTAGCGGGAGGTCCGGGGAGCTGTTTTTT
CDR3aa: CASSFTSGRSGELFF

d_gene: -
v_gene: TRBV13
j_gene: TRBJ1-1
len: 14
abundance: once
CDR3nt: TGTGCCAGCAGCTTAGGGCGAGGGAACACTGAAGCTTTCTTT
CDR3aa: CASSLGRGNTEAFF

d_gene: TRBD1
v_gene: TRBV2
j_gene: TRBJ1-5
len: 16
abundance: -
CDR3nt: TGTGCCAGCAGTCCGACAGGGGATTCGAGCAATCAGCCCCAGCATTTT
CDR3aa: CASSPTGDSSNQPQHF

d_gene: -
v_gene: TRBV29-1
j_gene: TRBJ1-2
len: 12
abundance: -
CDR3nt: TGCAGCGTTGTACAGCCTGATGGGGGCTACACCTTC
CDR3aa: CSVVQPDGGYTF

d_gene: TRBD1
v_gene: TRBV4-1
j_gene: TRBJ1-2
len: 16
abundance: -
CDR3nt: TGCGCCAGCAGCCAAGATTGGAGGACAGGGATCTATGGCTACACCTTC
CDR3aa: CASSQDWRTGIYGYTF

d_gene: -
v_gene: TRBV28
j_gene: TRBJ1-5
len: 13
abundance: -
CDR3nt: TGTGCCAGCAGTTCGGCAGGGAAACAGCCCCAGCATTTT
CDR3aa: CASSSAGKQPQHF

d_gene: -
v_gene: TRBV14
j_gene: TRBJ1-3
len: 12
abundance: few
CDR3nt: TGTGCCAGCCCCCAGGTGACAAACACCATATATTTT
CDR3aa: CASPQVTNTIYF

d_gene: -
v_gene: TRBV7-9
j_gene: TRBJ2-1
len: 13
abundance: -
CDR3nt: TGTGCCAGCAGCCCCGGCGGCTACAATGAGCAGTTCTTC
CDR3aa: CASSPGGYNEQFF

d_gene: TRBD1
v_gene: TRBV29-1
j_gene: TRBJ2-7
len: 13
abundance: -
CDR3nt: TGCAGCGTTCAACAGGGGAACTCCTACGAGCAGTACTTC
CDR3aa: CSVQQGNSYEQYF

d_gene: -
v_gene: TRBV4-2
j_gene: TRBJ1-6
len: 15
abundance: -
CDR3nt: TGTGCCAGCAGCCAAGAGGCCGGGGGGAATTCACCCCTCCACTTT
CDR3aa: CASSQEAGGNSPLHF

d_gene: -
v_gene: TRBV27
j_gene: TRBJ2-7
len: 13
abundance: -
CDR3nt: TGTGCCAGCAGTGACAGGACCTACTACGAGCAGTACTTC
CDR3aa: CASSDRTYYEQYF

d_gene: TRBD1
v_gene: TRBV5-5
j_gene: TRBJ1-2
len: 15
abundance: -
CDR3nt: TGTGCCAGCAGCTTGACTGGACAGGGGGCCAATGGCTACACCTTC
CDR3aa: CASSLTGQGANGYTF

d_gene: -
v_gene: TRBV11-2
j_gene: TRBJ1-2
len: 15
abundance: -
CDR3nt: TGTGCCAGCAGCTTACACGGGGGAAGGGACTATGGCTACACCTTC
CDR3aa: CASSLHGGRDYGYTF

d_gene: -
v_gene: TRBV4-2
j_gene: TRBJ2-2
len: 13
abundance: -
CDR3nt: TGTGCCAGCAGCCAGGGGGAGGCCGGGGAGCTGTTTTTT
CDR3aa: CASSQGEAGELFF

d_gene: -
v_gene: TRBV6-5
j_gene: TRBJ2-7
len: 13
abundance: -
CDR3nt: TGTGCCAGCAGTTACAGGGGAGGTGACGAGCAGTACTTC
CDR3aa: CASSYRGGDEQYF

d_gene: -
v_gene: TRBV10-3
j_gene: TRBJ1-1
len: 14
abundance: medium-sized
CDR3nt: TGTGCCATCAGTGGGTTGGGAGGGTCTGATGAAGCTTTCTTT
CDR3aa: CAISGLGGSDEAFF

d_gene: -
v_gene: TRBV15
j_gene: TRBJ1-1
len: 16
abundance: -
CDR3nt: TGTGCCACCAGCAGGAGGGACGGGGGAGGATACACTGAAGCTTTCTTT
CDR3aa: CATSRRDGGGYTEAFF

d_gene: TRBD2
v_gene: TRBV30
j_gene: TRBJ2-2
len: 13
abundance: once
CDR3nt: TGTGCCTGGACTAGCGGGAGATTCGGGGAGCTGTTTTTT
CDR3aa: CAWTSGRFGELFF

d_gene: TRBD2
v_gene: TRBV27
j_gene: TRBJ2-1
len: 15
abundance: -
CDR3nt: TGTGCCAGCACCCCGACTAGCGACGCGATCAATGAGCAGTTCTTC
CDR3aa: CASTPTSDAINEQFF

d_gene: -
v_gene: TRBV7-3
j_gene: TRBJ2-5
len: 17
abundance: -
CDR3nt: TGTGCCAGCAGCCCATTAGGTCGTGGTAGCGGTCGAGAGACCCAGTACTTC
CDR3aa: CASSPLGRGSGRETQYF

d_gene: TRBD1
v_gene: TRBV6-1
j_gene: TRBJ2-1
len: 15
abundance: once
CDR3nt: TGTGCCAGCAGTTCCGGGACAGGCCCCTACAATGAGCAGTTCTTC
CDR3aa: CASSSGTGPYNEQFF

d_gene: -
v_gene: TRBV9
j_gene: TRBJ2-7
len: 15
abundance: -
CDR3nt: TGTGCCAGCAGCGTAGAAAGTGGAAGAGGGTACGAGCAGTACTTC
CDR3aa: CASSVESGRGYEQYF

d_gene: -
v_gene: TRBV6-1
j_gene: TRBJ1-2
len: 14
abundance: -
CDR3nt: TGTGCCAGCAGTGAAATTTTCCAGAACTATGGCTACACCTTC
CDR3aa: CASSEIFQNYGYTF